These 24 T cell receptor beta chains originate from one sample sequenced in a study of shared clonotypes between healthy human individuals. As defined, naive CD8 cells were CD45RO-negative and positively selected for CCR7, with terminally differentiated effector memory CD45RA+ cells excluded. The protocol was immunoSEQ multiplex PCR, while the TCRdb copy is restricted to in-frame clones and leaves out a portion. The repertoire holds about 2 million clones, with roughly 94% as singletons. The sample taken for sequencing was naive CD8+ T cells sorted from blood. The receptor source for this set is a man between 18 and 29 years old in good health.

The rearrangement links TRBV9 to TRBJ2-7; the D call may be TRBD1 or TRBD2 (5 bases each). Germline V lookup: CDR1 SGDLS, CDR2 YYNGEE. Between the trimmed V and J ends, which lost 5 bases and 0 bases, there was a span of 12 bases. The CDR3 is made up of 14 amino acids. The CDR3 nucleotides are TGTGCCAGCAGTGGATCAGGGAGCTCCTACGAGCAGTACTTC. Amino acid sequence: CASSGSGSSYEQYF.

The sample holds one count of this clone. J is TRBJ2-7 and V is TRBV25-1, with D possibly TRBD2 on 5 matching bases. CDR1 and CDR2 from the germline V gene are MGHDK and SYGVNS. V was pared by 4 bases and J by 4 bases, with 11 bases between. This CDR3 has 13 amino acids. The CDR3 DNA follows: TGTGCCAGCAGTGCCTCAGAGGGTTACGAGCAGTACTTC. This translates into CASSASEGYEQYF.

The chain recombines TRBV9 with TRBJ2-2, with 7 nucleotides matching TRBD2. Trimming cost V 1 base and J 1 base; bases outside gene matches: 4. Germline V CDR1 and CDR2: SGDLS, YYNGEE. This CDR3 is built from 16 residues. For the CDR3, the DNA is TGTGCCAGCAGCGTAAGGGCTAGCGGGAACACCGGGGAGCTGTTTTTT. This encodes CASSVRASGNTGELFF. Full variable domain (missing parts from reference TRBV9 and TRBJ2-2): DSGVTQTPKHLITATGQRVTLRCSPRSGDLSVYWYQQSLDQGLQFLIQYYNGEERAKGNILERFSAQQFPDLHSELNLSSLELGDSALYFCASSVRASGNTGELFFGEGSRLTVL.

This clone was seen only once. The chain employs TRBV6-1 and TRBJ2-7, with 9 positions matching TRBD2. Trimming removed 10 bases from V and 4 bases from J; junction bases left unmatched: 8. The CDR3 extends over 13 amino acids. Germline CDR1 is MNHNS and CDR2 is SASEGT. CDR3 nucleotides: TGTGCCATCCTAGCGGGGCCGGGTTACGAGCAGTACTTC. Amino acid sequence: CAILAGPGYEQYF.

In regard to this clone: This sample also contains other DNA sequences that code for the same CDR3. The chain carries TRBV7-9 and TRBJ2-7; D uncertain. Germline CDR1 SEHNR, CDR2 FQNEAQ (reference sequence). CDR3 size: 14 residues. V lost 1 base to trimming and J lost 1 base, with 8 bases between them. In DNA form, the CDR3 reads TGTGCCAGCAGCTTAGGCGGCCAGTCCTACGAGCAGTACTTC. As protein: CASSLGGQSYEQYF.

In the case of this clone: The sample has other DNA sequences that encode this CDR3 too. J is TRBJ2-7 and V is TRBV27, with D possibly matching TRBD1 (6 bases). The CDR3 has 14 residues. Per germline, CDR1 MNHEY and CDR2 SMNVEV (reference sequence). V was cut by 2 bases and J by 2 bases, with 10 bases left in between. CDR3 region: CASSLRGSTYEQYF. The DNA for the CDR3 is TGTGCCAGCAGTTTAAGGGGGTCCACCTACGAGCAGTACTTC.

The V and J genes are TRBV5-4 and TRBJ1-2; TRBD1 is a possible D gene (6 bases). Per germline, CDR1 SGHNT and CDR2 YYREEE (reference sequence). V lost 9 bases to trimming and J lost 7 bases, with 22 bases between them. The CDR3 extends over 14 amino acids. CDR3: CATTGFEGESGYTF. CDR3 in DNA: TGTGCCACGACCGGATTTGAGGGGGAAAGTGGCTACACCTTC.

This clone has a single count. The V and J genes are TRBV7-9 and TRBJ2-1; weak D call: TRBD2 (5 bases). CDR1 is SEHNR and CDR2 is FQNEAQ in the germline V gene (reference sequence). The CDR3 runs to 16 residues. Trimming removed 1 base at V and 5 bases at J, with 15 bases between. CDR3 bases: TGTGCCAGCAGCTTAGGGGTAGCGAGTTCCCACAATGAGCAGTTCTTC. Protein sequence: CASSLGVASSHNEQFF.

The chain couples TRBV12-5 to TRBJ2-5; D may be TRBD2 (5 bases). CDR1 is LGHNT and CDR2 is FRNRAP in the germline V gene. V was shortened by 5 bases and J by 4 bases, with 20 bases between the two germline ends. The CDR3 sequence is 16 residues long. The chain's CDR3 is CASGKSLVPGGETQYF. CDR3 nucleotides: TGTGCTAGTGGTAAATCTCTGGTTCCTGGAGGAGAGACCCAGTACTTC.

CDR3 bases: TGTGCCAGCAGTGAAGCTATCGACAGGGATTGGGCCGAGCAGTACTTC. Translated, it gives CASSEAIDRDWAEQYF. The chain links TRBV6-1 to TRBJ2-7, with 7 bases fitting TRBD1. Trimming at V came to 0 bases and at J to 6 bases, leaving 11 bases not matched to a gene. Germline V gene lookup returns CDR1 MNHNS and CDR2 SASEGT. The length of the CDR3 is 16 residues.

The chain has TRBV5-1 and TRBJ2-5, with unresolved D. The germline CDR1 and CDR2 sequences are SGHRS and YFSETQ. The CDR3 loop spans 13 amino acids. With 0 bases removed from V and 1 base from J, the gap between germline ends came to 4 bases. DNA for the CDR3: TGCGCCAGCAGCTTGGGGCCCCAAGAGACCCAGTACTTC. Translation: CASSLGPQETQYF.

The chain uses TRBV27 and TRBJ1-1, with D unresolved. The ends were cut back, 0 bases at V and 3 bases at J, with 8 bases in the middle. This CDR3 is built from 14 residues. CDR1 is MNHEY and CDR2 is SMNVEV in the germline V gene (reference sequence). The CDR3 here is CASSLSFGYTEAFF. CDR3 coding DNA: TGTGCCAGCAGTTTATCGTTTGGGTACACTGAAGCTTTCTTT.

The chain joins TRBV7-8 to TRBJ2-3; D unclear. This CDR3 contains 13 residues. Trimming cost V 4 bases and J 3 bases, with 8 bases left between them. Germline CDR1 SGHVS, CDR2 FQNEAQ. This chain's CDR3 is CASSYLSTDTQYF. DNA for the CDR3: TGTGCCAGCAGCTACCTATCAACAGATACGCAGTATTTT.

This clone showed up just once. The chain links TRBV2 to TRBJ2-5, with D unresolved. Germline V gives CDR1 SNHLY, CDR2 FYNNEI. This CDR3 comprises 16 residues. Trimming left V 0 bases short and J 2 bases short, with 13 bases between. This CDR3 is CASSEASAYSQETQYF. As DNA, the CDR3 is TGTGCCAGCAGTGAAGCGTCGGCATATAGTCAAGAGACCCAGTACTTC. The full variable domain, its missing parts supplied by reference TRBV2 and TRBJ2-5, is EPEVTQTPSHQVTQMGQEVILRCVPISNHLYFYWYRQILGQKVEFLVSFYNNEISEKSEIFDDQFSVERPDGSNFTLKIRSTKLEDSAMYFCASSEASAYSQETQYFGPGTRLLVL.

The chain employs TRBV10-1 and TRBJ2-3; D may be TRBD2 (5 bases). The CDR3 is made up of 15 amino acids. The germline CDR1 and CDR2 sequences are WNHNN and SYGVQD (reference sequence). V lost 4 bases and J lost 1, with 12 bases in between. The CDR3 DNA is TGCGCCAGCAGTGGCGCGGACGGGGGCACAGATACGCAGTATTTT. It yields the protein CASSGADGGTDTQYF.

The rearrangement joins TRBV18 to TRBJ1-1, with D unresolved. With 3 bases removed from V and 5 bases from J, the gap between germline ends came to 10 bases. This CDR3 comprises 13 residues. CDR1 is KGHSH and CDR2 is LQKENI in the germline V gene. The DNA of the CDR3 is TGTGCCAGCTCACCCGAGGTGAGGACTGAAGCTTTCTTT. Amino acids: CASSPEVRTEAFF.

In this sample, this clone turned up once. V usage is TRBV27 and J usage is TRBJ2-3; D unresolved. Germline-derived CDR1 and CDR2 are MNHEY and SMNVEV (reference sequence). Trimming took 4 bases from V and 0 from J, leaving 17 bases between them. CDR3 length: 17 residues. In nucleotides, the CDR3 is TGTGCCAGCAGTTCCCCTTCCCTTCTGGGTAGCACAGATACGCAGTATTTT. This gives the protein CASSSPSLLGSTDTQYF.

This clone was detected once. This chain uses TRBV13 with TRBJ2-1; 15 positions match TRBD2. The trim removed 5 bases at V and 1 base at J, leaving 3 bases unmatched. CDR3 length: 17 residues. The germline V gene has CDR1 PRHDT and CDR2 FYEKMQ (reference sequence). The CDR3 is CASSTGLAGGSYNEQFF. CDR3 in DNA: TGTGCCAGCAGCACCGGACTAGCGGGAGGGTCCTACAATGAGCAGTTCTTC.

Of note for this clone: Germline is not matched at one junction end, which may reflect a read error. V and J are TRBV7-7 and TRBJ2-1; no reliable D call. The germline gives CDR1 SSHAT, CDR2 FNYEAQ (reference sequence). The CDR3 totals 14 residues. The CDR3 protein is CASSLVAGSNEQFF. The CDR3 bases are TGTGCTAGCAGCTTAGTTGCAGGCTCTAATGAGCAGTTCTTC. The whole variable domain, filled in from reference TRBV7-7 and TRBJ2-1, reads GAGVSQSPRYKVTKRGQDVTLRCDPISSHATLYWYQQALGQGPEFLTYFNYEAQPDKSGLPSDRFSAERPEGSISTLTIQRTEQRDSAMYRCASSLVAGSNEQFFGPGTRLTVL.

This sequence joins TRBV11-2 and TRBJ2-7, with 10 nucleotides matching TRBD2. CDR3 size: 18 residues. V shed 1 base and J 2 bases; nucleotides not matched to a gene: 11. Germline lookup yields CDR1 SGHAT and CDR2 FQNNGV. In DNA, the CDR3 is TGTGCCAGCAGCTTAGGGGGAGGGGGCAGCGGGAGGGCCTACGAGCAGTACTTC. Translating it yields CASSLGGGGSGRAYEQYF.

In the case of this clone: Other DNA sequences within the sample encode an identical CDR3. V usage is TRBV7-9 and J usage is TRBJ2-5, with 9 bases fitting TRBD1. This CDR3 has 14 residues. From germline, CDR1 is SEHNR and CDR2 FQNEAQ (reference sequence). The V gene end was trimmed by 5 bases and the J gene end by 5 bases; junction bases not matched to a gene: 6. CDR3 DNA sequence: TGTGCCAGCAGCCCCGGGACAGGGTTGGAGACCCAGTACTTC. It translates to CASSPGTGLETQYF.

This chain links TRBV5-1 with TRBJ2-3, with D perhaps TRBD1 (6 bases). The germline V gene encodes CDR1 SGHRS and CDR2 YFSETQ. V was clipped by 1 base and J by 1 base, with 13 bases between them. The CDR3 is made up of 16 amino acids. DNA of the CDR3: TGCGCCAGCAGCTTGAAATTGGCAGGGGGCACAGATACGCAGTATTTT. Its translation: CASSLKLAGGTDTQYF.

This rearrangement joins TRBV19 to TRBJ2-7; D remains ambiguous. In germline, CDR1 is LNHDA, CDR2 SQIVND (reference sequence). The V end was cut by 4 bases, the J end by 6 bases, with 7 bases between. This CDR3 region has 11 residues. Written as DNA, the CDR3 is TGTGCCAGTAGTAATAGTGCCGAGCAGTACTTC. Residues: CASSNSAEQYF.

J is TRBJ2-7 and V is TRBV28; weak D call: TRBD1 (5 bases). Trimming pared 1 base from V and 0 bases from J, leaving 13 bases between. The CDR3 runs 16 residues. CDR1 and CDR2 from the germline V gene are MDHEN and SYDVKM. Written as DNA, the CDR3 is TGTGCCAGCAGTTTATCCCTGGGGCTAAGCTCCTACGAGCAGTACTTC. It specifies CASSLSLGLSSYEQYF.